A selection of T cell receptor beta chains follows, all from one sample in a study of T cells in Graves' hyperthyroidism and ophthalmopathy. TCRdb reprocessed the multiplex PCR reads via MiXCR and lists one record per CDR3 protein. The sample yields 350,000 to 500,000 distinct CDR3 sequences, roughly an eighth seen once. Sequencing was done on a sample of blood. The origin of the receptors is a woman under 30 with Graves' hyperthyroidism. The CDR3 runs from the conserved cysteine through the conserved F or W. Each record gives: clone size, V gene, J gene, D gene, CDR3 DNA, CDR3 protein. D genes are given only for firm matches. Expanded clones are given a class, and other clones once, few, many or no size at all.

>many|TRBV12-3/TRBV12-4|TRBJ2-7|TRBD1
TGTGCCAGCAAGGGTTGGGACAGGGGGGCCTACGAGCAGTACTTC
CASKGWDRGAYEQYF
>many|TRBV7-6|TRBJ2-3|TRBD2
TGTGCCAGCAGCCATCTAGCGGGAGCAGATACGCAGTATTTT
CASSHLAGADTQYF
>many|TRBV12-3/TRBV12-4|TRBJ2-7|TRBD1
TGTGCCAGCAGGCGGACAGGGCCGACCTACGAGCAGTACTTC
CASRRTGPTYEQYF
>many|TRBV20-1|TRBJ1-5|TRBD1
TGCAGTGCTTTGGGACAGGGGGCAGGACAGCCCCAGCATTTT
CSALGQGAGQPQHF
>.|TRBV7-9|TRBJ2-5|TRBD2
TGTGCCAGCAGACGACCGGGACTAGCGGGAGTAGAGACCCAGTACTTC
CASRRPGLAGVETQYF
>.|TRBV19|TRBJ2-7|.
TGTGCCAGTAGTAAGCAAGGCAGGGTAGGAGAGCAGTACTTC
CASSKQGRVGEQYF
>many|TRBV28|TRBJ1-2|.
TGTGCCAGCAGTTTAACGGGCAATGGCTACACCTTC
CASSLTGNGYTF
>.|TRBV28|TRBJ1-4|TRBD1
TGTGCCAGCAGTTTACCGTCAGGGGGGGAAAAACTGTTTTTT
CASSLPSGGEKLFF
>many|TRBV12-3/TRBV12-4|TRBJ2-1|.
TGTGCCAGCAGCCCCACGGGGACGCCGCGTGAGCAGTTCTTC
CASSPTGTPREQFF
>few|TRBV30|TRBJ2-2|.
TGTGCCTGGACCTCCGGGACGGACGCGAACACCGGGGAGCTGTTTTTT
CAWTSGTDANTGELFF
>.|TRBV6-1|TRBJ2-2|TRBD2
TGTGCCAGCAGTCGTTGGACTAGCGGCGCCGGGGAGCTGTTTTTT
CASSRWTSGAGELFF
>few|TRBV10-3|TRBJ2-1|TRBD2
TGTGCCATCAGTGTATCTGGGACTAGCGGGACAGCTGAGCAGTTCTTC
CAISVSGTSGTAEQFF
>many|TRBV7-8|TRBJ2-7|.
TGTGCCAGCAGCTTGATTTCAGGGGTAGGGGGTTACGAGCAGTACTTC
CASSLISGVGGYEQYF
>.|TRBV6-2/TRBV6-3|TRBJ2-7|TRBD2
TGTGCCAGCAGTTACTATCCCCCGGGACTAGCGGGAGCCTCCGAGCAGTACTTC
CASSYYPPGLAGASEQYF
>many|TRBV6-1|TRBJ2-7|.
TGTGCCAGCAGTTACCGCTCCGACTACGAGCAGTACTTC
CASSYRSDYEQYF
>.|TRBV4-3|TRBJ1-6|.
TGCGCCAGCAGCCAAGATCTAAACTCTTCACCCCTCCACTTT
CASSQDLNSSPLHF
>few|TRBV5-4|TRBJ2-7|.
TGTGCCACCACCCCCCGGGACGGTACCTACGAGCAGTACTTC
CATTPRDGTYEQYF
>many|TRBV12-3/TRBV12-4|TRBJ2-2|TRBD1
TGTGCCAGCAGTTCGGACACCTACCACACAGGGGCCGGGGAGCTGTTTTTT
CASSSDTYHTGAGELFF
>many|TRBV30|TRBJ2-4|TRBD1
TGTGCCTGGAGTGTGAACCTTGGGACAGGGAAAGCCAAAAACATTCAGTACTTC
CAWSVNLGTGKAKNIQYF
>many|TRBV6-1|TRBJ1-1|.
TGTGCCAGCAGGGCTCGGACAGAGGACACTGAAGCTTTCTTT
CASRARTEDTEAFF
>few|TRBV10-3|TRBJ2-7|.
TGTGCCATCAGGATATCCAGCGGCTACGAGCAGTACTTC
CAIRISSGYEQYF
>.|TRBV24-1|TRBJ2-3|TRBD1
TGTGCCACCAGTGATTTGGGACAGGGGAGTTCGGGTACGCAGTATTTT
CATSDLGQGSSGTQYF
>many|TRBV7-3|TRBJ2-5|.
TGTGCCAGCAGCTCACAAGCGGGCCCTCAAGAGACCCAGTACTTC
CASSSQAGPQETQYF
>many|TRBV2|TRBJ1-5|.
TGTGCCAGCAGGGATCAGGACAATCAGCCCCAGCATTTT
CASRDQDNQPQHF
>many|TRBV7-3|TRBJ2-1|.
TGTGCCAGCAGCCCCTTTAGCGCCGACTACAATGAGCAGTTCTTC
CASSPFSADYNEQFF
>few|TRBV15|TRBJ2-3|.
TGTGCCACCAGCAGAGATTTCACAGATACGCAGTATTTT
CATSRDFTDTQYF
>few|TRBV30|TRBJ2-4|.
TGTGCCTGGACTTCAGACTTTTCCAAAAACATTCAGTACTTC
CAWTSDFSKNIQYF
>few|TRBV10-3|TRBJ1-5|.
TGTGCCATCAGTGGAGAGTATAGCAATCAGCCCCAGCATTTT
CAISGEYSNQPQHF
>many|TRBV27|TRBJ2-1|TRBD2
TGTGCCAGCAGTTTATGGTTAGCGGGAGGGTCGGCCTCGGACAATGAGCAGTTCTTC
CASSLWLAGGSASDNEQFF
>few|TRBV27|TRBJ2-1|.
TGTGCCAGCAGGTCCCTGAGCTCCTACAATGAGCAGTTCTTC
CASRSLSSYNEQFF
>many|TRBV11-2|TRBJ2-1|TRBD1
TGTGCCAGCAGCTTAGCGGGCAGGCAGGGGGATGAGCAGTTCTTC
CASSLAGRQGDEQFF
>many|TRBV6-1|TRBJ1-4|.
TGTGCCAGCAGCCCAGACAGAGCACGCAATGAAAAACTGTTTTTT
CASSPDRARNEKLFF
>.|TRBV27|TRBJ2-1|TRBD2
TGTGCCAGCAGTGCACTAGCGGGAGGGGGCAATGAGCAGTTCTTC
CASSALAGGGNEQFF
>many|TRBV20-1|TRBJ1-5|TRBD1
TGCAGTGCTAGAGATCCGGGACAGGGCTATCAGCCCCAGCATTTT
CSARDPGQGYQPQHF
>.|TRBV7-2|TRBJ1-4|.
TGTGCCAGCAGCTATGGACAGATTAATGAAAAACTGTTTTTT
CASSYGQINEKLFF